This T cell receptor beta chain was found in a study of metastatic and nonmetastatic thyroid tumors. At the level of the study: For malignant and benign thyroid patients, tumor or nodule tissue and blood were the sources whose repertoires were compared.

TCRdb reassembled clones from the PCR reads with MiXCR. The sample contains 15,000 or so clones, around 23% of which appear only once. Germline V CDR1 and CDR2: SGDLS, YYNGEE. V gave up 0 bases and J gave up 0 bases, with 7 bases separating them. This CDR3 is built from 15 residues. Each patient came to thyroid surgery without any prior treatment (of any kind). Points on this clone: The antigen is undetermined.

The study's findings and limits: In blood and tumor, TCR beta diversity was reportedly significantly higher in malignant thyroid tumors than in benign nodules.

Sequenced input: adjacent normal tissue. The clonotype was recovered from a female donor with papillary thyroid cancer or a benign thyroid nodule (not recorded which). Some clones in this sample may be carry-over from other donors' samples. V usage is TRBV9 and J usage is TRBJ1-3; no clear D. The CDR3 region is CASSVDGSSGNTIYF. Here the CDR3 DNA reads TGTGCCAGCAGCGTAGATGGAAGCTCTGGAAACACCATATATTTT.